This is a list of T cell receptor beta chains from one sample in a study of radiotherapy plus CTLA-4 blockade in lung cancer. Libraries were prepared by immunoSEQ multiplex PCR; TCRdb keeps only in-frame clonotypes and omits some of them. The sample includes roughly 120,000 clones, nearly 80% seen only once; the top ten take 4.5% to 6.5%. The source was peripheral blood, collected from a patient treated with radiotherapy plus ipilimumab. These receptors all come from a human donor with non-small cell lung cancer who had a partial response to radiotherapy plus ipilimumab. Each CDR3 is given with its conserved first and last residue. D genes are given only for firm matches. A row's size may be missing; if present it is once, few, many or a size class.

DNA	CDR3	D	V	J	size
TGTGCCAGCAGTTGGGGGACAGGGGGTCCCGGGGAGCTGTTTTTT	CASSWGTGGPGELFF	TRBD1	TRBV28	TRBJ2-2	-
TGTGCCATCAGTGATCGGATTGCGGACACTGAAGCTTTCTTT	CAISDRIADTEAFF	-	TRBV10-3	TRBJ1-1	-
TGTGCCAGCAGCGTACCAGGCGGGACTGAAGCTTTCTTT	CASSVPGGTEAFF	-	TRBV7-9	TRBJ1-1	-
TGTGCCAGCACCCGGGGGGATACGCAGTATTTT	CASTRGDTQYF	-	TRBV2	TRBJ2-3	once
TGTGCCTGGAGTGTAGGGGGGGGGAACTACGAGCAGTACTTC	CAWSVGGGNYEQYF	-	TRBV30	TRBJ2-7	once
TGTGCCAGCAGTGACTCTGGGCTTGGAGGGGTCTATGGAAACACCATATATTTT	CASSDSGLGGVYGNTIYF	-	TRBV6-4	TRBJ1-3	-
TGTGCCAGCAGTTTTTCCCGACGGACAGAAACAAACCTTTATGGCTACACCTTC	CASSFSRRTETNLYGYTF	-	TRBV27	TRBJ1-2	-
TGCGCCAGCAGTGTGAACAGGGAGGGATCACCCCTCCACTTT	CASSVNREGSPLHF	-	TRBV10-2	TRBJ1-6	few
TGTGCCAGCAGTTCTCGGGGGACTGAAGCTTTCTTT	CASSSRGTEAFF	-	TRBV28	TRBJ1-1	-
TGTGCCAGCAGTACCAGGGGGCAGTTTGATGGCTACACCTTC	CASSTRGQFDGYTF	TRBD1	TRBV28	TRBJ1-2	few
TGTGCCAGTATAACAGGGGACTCCTACGAGCAGTACTTC	CASITGDSYEQYF	TRBD1	TRBV2	TRBJ2-7	-
TGTGCCAGCAGAAGGGGTCCGAACACCGGGGAGCTGTTTTTT	CASRRGPNTGELFF	-	TRBV6-5	TRBJ2-2	-
TGTGCCAGCAGCTTTGCGGACACTGAAGCTTTCTTT	CASSFADTEAFF	-	TRBV7-2	TRBJ1-1	few
TGTGCCAGTAGTAGAGGACTAGCGGGAGGGCCGCGTGAGCAGTTCTTC	CASSRGLAGGPREQFF	TRBD2	TRBV19	TRBJ2-1	-
TGTGCCAGCAGTTTAAGGACTAGCGGGAGTAAATACGAGCAGTACTTC	CASSLRTSGSKYEQYF	TRBD2	TRBV28	TRBJ2-7	once
TGTGCCAGTAGCACAACTAGCGGGAGAATCAATGAGCAGTTCTTC	CASSTTSGRINEQFF	TRBD2	TRBV19	TRBJ2-1	-
TGTGCCAGTAGTACCACTATTCACACAGATACGCAGTATTTT	CASSTTIHTDTQYF	-	TRBV19	TRBJ2-3	once
TGTGCCAGCAGTGCAGCGGGAGGGTCGAGAGAGCAGTACTTC	CASSAAGGSREQYF	TRBD2	TRBV28	TRBJ2-7	-
TGTGCCAGCAGCCTTGGGACAGGCCCAGATACGCAGTATTTT	CASSLGTGPDTQYF	TRBD1	TRBV7-9	TRBJ2-3	-
TGCGCCAGCAGCTTTAGCGGGGCCTACAATGAGCAGTTCTTC	CASSFSGAYNEQFF	TRBD2	TRBV5-1	TRBJ2-1	-
TGTGCCAGCAGTGAGGACTCACAAGAGACCCAGTACTTC	CASSEDSQETQYF	-	TRBV6-1	TRBJ2-5	-
TGTGCCAGCAGCTTATATGATCAGCCCCAGCATTTT	CASSLYDQPQHF	-	TRBV7-3	TRBJ1-5	-
TGTGCCAGCAGTTTATTGGACAGGTACCAAGAGACCCAGTACTTC	CASSLLDRYQETQYF	TRBD1	TRBV27	TRBJ2-5	-
TGTGCCAGCAGCAAAAGACGGGTAGTCTATGGCTACACCTTC	CASSKRRVVYGYTF	-	TRBV21-1	TRBJ1-2	few
TGTGCCAGCAGTGCCCGGGACAGCGGGGAAAAACTGTTTTTT	CASSARDSGEKLFF	TRBD1	TRBV6-1	TRBJ1-4	-
TGTGCCAGCAGCCCTGGATTTTGGACAGAGAACACTGAAGCTTTCTTT	CASSPGFWTENTEAFF	-	TRBV7-2	TRBJ1-1	-
TGTGCCAGCAGCTTGATGCTAGCGGGAGTTCAGAAGACCCAGTACTTC	CASSLMLAGVQKTQYF	TRBD2	TRBV5-4	TRBJ2-5	-
TGCGCCAGCAGCTTGGGGGGGGTACAGGGGGCGCGAGGCTACACCTTC	CASSLGGVQGARGYTF	TRBD1	TRBV5-1	TRBJ1-2	-
TGTGCCAGCAGTGCTACAGAAATCACAGATACGCAGTATTTT	CASSATEITDTQYF	-	TRBV2	TRBJ2-3	-